This TCR beta chain came from a study of cytomegalovirus exposure and HLA in healthy donors. Study outcomes and limitations: In an earlier analysis, productive rearrangement rates for most beta V segments clustered near 87% or 30%. Prediction of most subjects' HLA-A and HLA-B alleles by TCR beta sequences was reportedly accurate.

With 60 Vbeta and 13 Jbeta primers, the PCR was carried out. In the original processing: An analysis performed later counted roughly 80 million unique TCR beta chains (around 11 million of them shared). Only in-frame clones appear in the TCRdb table, and some are missing; sequencing was by immunoSEQ multiplex PCR. That table furnishes V, J and clone size, whereas the DNA furnished D and trimming. The sample shows over 150,000 clones, about 80% of them seen only once. Those who donated were healthy bone marrow donors. V was cut by 0 bases and J by 0 bases, with 13 bases left in between. The CDR3 length is 17 residues. Germline V gives CDR1 SGHRS, CDR2 YFSETQ. Regarding this clone: Its antigen is as yet unknown.

The sample taken for sequencing was PBMCs. The sequence was obtained from a man between 45 and 60 years old in good health and CMV-seropositive. The chain couples TRBV5-1 to TRBJ1-3; the D gene is possibly TRBD1 (5 bases). CDR3 DNA: TGCGCCAGCAGCTTGGCCTACGGGGGGAGCTCTGGAAACACCATATATTTT. Translating gives CASSLAYGGSSGNTIYF.